What follows are 30 T cell receptor beta chains derived from one specimen sequenced in a study of shared clonotypes between healthy human individuals. TCRdb keeps only in-frame clones here, not all; method: immunoSEQ multiplex PCR. Of 2 million to 2.5 million clones detected, approximately 93% appear once; the ten largest clones hold 0.35% to 0.45%. The source material was naive CD4+ T cells from PBMCs. Subset: CD45RA+ positively selected. The source of these receptors is a man between 18 and 29 years old in good health. Some clones in this sample may be carry-over from other donors' samples.

This clone was counted once. The junction differs from germline at one of its ends, possibly a read error. The rearrangement links TRBV18 to TRBJ2-7; D not certain. The CDR3 runs 14 residues. CDR1 and CDR2 (germline): KGHSH, LQKENI. In DNA form, the CDR3 reads TGTGCCAGCTCCCCACAGTTAGGGATCGACGAGCAGTACTTC. It is translated as CASSPQLGIDEQYF.

This chain links TRBV5-4 with TRBJ2-3; the match to TRBD2 covers 8 bases. The CDR3 is 17 residues long. Germline-derived CDR1 and CDR2 are SGHNT and YYREEE (reference sequence). Unmatched junction bases numbered 13, after V lost 3 bases and J lost 4 bases. The DNA for the CDR3 is TGTGCCAGCAGCTCGGGGTTTCGGGAGGGTAGGGCAGATACGCAGTATTTT. This codes for CASSSGFREGRADTQYF.

The chain has TRBV28 and TRBJ1-3; TRBD1 might be the D (6 bases). V lost 6 bases to trimming and J lost 0 bases, with 9 bases between them. The CDR3 has 14 amino acids. The germline gives CDR1 MDHEN, CDR2 SYDVKM. CDR3 region: CASRQGFSGNTIYF. Written as DNA, the CDR3 is TGTGCCAGCAGGCAGGGGTTCTCTGGAAACACCATATATTTT. The full variable domain, in which reference TRBV28 and TRBJ1-3 provide the parts outside the CDR3, is DVKVTQSSRYLVKRTGEKVFLECVQDMDHENMFWYRQDPGLGLRLIYFSYDVKMKEKGDIPEGYSVSREKKERFSLILESASTNQTSMYLCASRQGFSGNTIYFGEGSWLTVV.

V gene TRBV18 combines with J gene TRBJ1-4; 7 bases agree with TRBD1. The V gene end was trimmed by 5 bases and the J gene end by 4 bases; junction bases not matched to a gene: 13. In germline, CDR1 is KGHSH, CDR2 LQKENI. This CDR3 has 17 amino acids. The CDR3 region has the DNA TGTGCCAGCTCATTTGGACAGGCCGCTGAAATTAATGAAAAACTGTTTTTT. Translation: CASSFGQAAEINEKLFF.

The chain combines TRBV23-1 with TRBJ2-2; TRBD1 is a possible D gene (6 bases). TRBV23-1 is flagged as an ORF with uncertain function. The CDR3 contains 15 residues. Trimming left V 0 bases short and J 7 bases short, with 12 bases between. The CDR3 DNA is TGCGCCAGCAGTCAATCGCAAACAGGGTACGGGGAGCTGTTTTTT. Amino acids: CASSQSQTGYGELFF.

Regarding this clone: The sample carries other DNA sequences with the same CDR3. The CDR3 reads CASTGGSYNEQFF. In nucleotides, the CDR3 is TGTGCCAGCACGGGGGGCTCCTACAATGAGCAGTTCTTC. The chain is built from TRBV2 and TRBJ2-1; TRBD2 matches 7 bases. The CDR3 covers 13 residues. Germline lookup yields CDR1 SNHLY and CDR2 FYNNEI. The V segment lost 7 bases and the J segment 0 bases; nucleotides outside the gene matches: 0. Full variable domain (missing parts from reference TRBV2 and TRBJ2-1): EPEVTQTPSHQVTQMGQEVILRCVPISNHLYFYWYRQILGQKVEFLVSFYNNEISEKSEIFDDQFSVERPDGSNFTLKIRSTKLEDSAMYFCASTGGSYNEQFFGPGTRLTVL.

The genes are TRBV9 and TRBJ2-3; D not resolved. Trimming pared 1 base from V and 4 bases from J, leaving 10 bases between. The CDR3 is 14 amino acids. CDR1 and CDR2 (germline): SGDLS, YYNGEE. CDR3 bases: TGTGCCAGCAGCGTAATAGAGGCGGCAGATACGCAGTATTTT. It yields the protein CASSVIEAADTQYF.

The chain links TRBV9 to TRBJ1-3; D gene ambiguous. Trimming left V 0 bases short and J 0 bases short, with 13 bases between. CDR1 and CDR2 from the germline V gene are SGDLS and YYNGEE. The CDR3 covers 17 residues. This chain's CDR3 is CASSVEAGSHSGNTIYF. In DNA form, the CDR3 reads TGTGCCAGCAGCGTAGAGGCGGGGAGCCACTCTGGAAACACCATATATTTT.

Comments on this clone: Other DNA sequences of this sample code for an identical CDR3. The chain uses TRBV6-6 and TRBJ2-5; the D gene is possibly TRBD2 (6 bases). Germline V gene lookup returns CDR1 MNHNY and CDR2 SVGAGI (reference sequence). The V and J ends lost 6 bases and 1 base respectively, with 9 bases between them. The CDR3 is 13 residues long. CDR3 amino acids: CASSPGGQETQYF. For the CDR3, the DNA is TGTGCCAGCAGCCCCGGGGGCCAAGAGACCCAGTACTTC.

The chain combines TRBV28 with TRBJ1-4; 7 nucleotides align to TRBD1. V lost 3 bases, J lost 7 bases, and 8 bases stayed unmatched. Germline-derived CDR1 and CDR2 are MDHEN and SYDVKM. The CDR3 extends over 15 amino acids. CDR3 region: CASSLYRQGGEKLFF. The CDR3 DNA sequence: TGTGCCAGCAGTTTGTATAGACAGGGCGGTGAAAAACTGTTTTTT. Full variable domain (outside the CDR3, taken from reference TRBV28 and TRBJ1-4): DVKVTQSSRYLVKRTGEKVFLECVQDMDHENMFWYRQDPGLGLRLIYFSYDVKMKEKGDIPEGYSVSREKKERFSLILESASTNQTSMYLCASSLYRQGGEKLFFGSGTQLSVL.

V gene TRBV2 combines with J gene TRBJ2-7; TRBD2 matches 13 bases. This CDR3 contains 16 residues. The J segment lost 7 bases and the V segment lost 4 bases, leaving 10 bases of the junction unmatched. From germline, CDR1 is SNHLY and CDR2 FYNNEI. The CDR3 DNA reads TGTGCCAGCAGTGCTCCCCCGGGACTAGCGGGACCTGAGCAGTACTTC. It yields the protein CASSAPPGLAGPEQYF.

This clone was observed once. This chain links TRBV28 with TRBJ1-5; a possible D gene is TRBD1 (6 bases). V lost 6 bases to trimming and J lost 2 bases, with 14 bases between them. Germline values: CDR1 MDHEN, CDR2 SYDVKM. The length of the CDR3 is 15 residues. CDR3 nucleotides: TGTGCCAGCAGCACTACAGGGAGTGGCAATCAGCCCCAGCATTTT. Its protein is CASSTTGSGNQPQHF. The full variable domain, rest sourced from reference TRBV28 and TRBJ1-5, is DVKVTQSSRYLVKRTGEKVFLECVQDMDHENMFWYRQDPGLGLRLIYFSYDVKMKEKGDIPEGYSVSREKKERFSLILESASTNQTSMYLCASSTTGSGNQPQHFGDGTRLSIL.

This chain uses TRBV30 with TRBJ2-5; D not resolved. Germline assignment: CDR1 GTSNPN and CDR2 SVGIG (reference sequence). Trimming removed 3 bases at V and 0 bases at J, with 14 bases between. The CDR3 covers 15 residues. Here the CDR3 DNA reads TGTGCCTGGAGAGGGAATGGGTCGTACCAAGAGACCCAGTACTTC. It specifies CAWRGNGSYQETQYF.

V usage is TRBV7-8 and J usage is TRBJ2-7; D gene unclear. V shed 5 bases and J shed 5 bases, with 16 bases lying between them. Germline CDR1 and CDR2: SGHVS and FQNEAQ. There are 14 residues in the CDR3. CDR3 amino acids: CASSPPASIHEQYF. In nucleotides, the CDR3 is TGTGCCAGCAGCCCACCAGCTTCAATCCACGAGCAGTACTTC.

CDR3 DNA: TGTGCCAGCAGTTTTGTAGGACTAGCGGGAGCCAATGAGCAGTTCTTC. It specifies CASSFVGLAGANEQFF. This chain links TRBV28 with TRBJ2-1, with 13 bases identical to TRBD2. V shed 3 bases, J shed 6 bases, and the junction held 5 bases outside the gene matches. The CDR3 is 16 residues long. Germline CDR1 reads MDHEN; CDR2 reads SYDVKM.

The chain combines TRBV6-1 with TRBJ2-3; 15 nucleotides line up with TRBD2. Per germline, CDR1 MNHNS and CDR2 SASEGT. The ends lost 1 base at V and 6 bases at J; junction bases unmatched: 17. The CDR3 runs 21 residues. The CDR3 DNA reads TGTGCCAGCAGTGAAGTGGTCGGACTAGCGGGAGGGCCCTCCATTGCGGATACGCAGTATTTT. It translates to CASSEVVGLAGGPSIADTQYF.

The rearrangement uses TRBV5-5 and TRBJ2-1, with D possibly matching TRBD1 (6 bases). V shed 5 bases and J shed 3 bases, with 12 bases lying between them. The CDR3 runs 14 residues. The germline CDR1 and CDR2 sequences are SGHKS and YYEKEE (reference sequence). The CDR3 sequence is CASRAETGYNEQFF. The CDR3 DNA is TGTGCCAGCAGAGCTGAGACAGGCTACAATGAGCAGTTCTTC.

The rearrangement uses TRBV28 and TRBJ2-7; 16 nucleotides line up with TRBD2. Trimming at V came to 6 bases and at J to 3 bases, leaving 2 bases not matched to a gene. Germline values: CDR1 MDHEN, CDR2 SYDVKM. The CDR3 consists of 15 residues. The chain's CDR3 is CASRGLAGGFYEQYF. The CDR3 region has the DNA TGTGCCAGCAGGGGACTAGCGGGAGGGTTCTACGAGCAGTACTTC.

V usage is TRBV10-3 and J usage is TRBJ2-1, with 15 bases matching TRBD2. The CDR3 sequence is 17 residues long. Germline V CDR1 and CDR2: ENHRY, SYGVKD. V lost 2 bases and J lost 4; bases outside the gene matches: 3. CDR3 amino acids: CAISEGLAGGGYNEQFF. The CDR3 region has the DNA TGTGCCATCAGTGAGGGACTAGCGGGAGGGGGATACAATGAGCAGTTCTTC.

The rearrangement joins TRBV4-1 to TRBJ2-7, with 11 bases that match TRBD2. Germline loops: CDR1 MGHRA, CDR2 YSYEKL. J was trimmed by 4 bases and V by 4 bases; bases with no gene match: 15. This CDR3 is built from 18 residues. CDR3 residues: CASSLRDGRTSGRYEQYF. DNA for the CDR3: TGCGCCAGCAGCCTCCGGGACGGGCGGACTAGCGGGCGATACGAGCAGTACTTC.

The rearrangement joins TRBV6-1 to TRBJ2-7; 8 bases match TRBD2. Germline trimming cut 3 bases from V and 0 bases from J; bases unmatched to any gene: 7. The CDR3 has 16 residues. Germline V gene data show CDR1 as MNHNS and CDR2 as SASEGT. CDR3 DNA: TGTGCCAGCAGTGACCGACTAGCGTTAGGCTCCTACGAGCAGTACTTC. Amino acids: CASSDRLALGSYEQYF.

The chain links TRBV18 to TRBJ2-5; a possible D gene is TRBD2 (5 bases). Germline V gene sequence: CDR1 KGHSH, CDR2 LQKENI. V lost 3 bases and J lost 5, with 13 bases in between. The CDR3 spans 14 residues. The chain's CDR3 is CASSPGLPGETQYF. The DNA of the CDR3 is TGTGCCAGCTCACCTGGGTTACCGGGGGAGACCCAGTACTTC.

The chain carries TRBV5-1 and TRBJ2-5; the D is unclear. CDR1 is SGHRS, CDR2 YFSETQ, per germline. The length of the CDR3 is 13 residues. Trimming shortened V by 0 bases and J by 5 bases, and 8 bases separated the two germline ends. The CDR3 nucleotides read TGCGCCAGCAGCTTGGAACCTAGGGAGACCCAGTACTTC. As protein: CASSLEPRETQYF.

The chain uses TRBV10-1 and TRBJ2-7; 12 bases match TRBD2. Germline V gene data show CDR1 as WNHNN and CDR2 as SYGVQD (reference sequence). The J segment lost 1 base and the V segment lost 3 bases, leaving 4 bases of the junction unmatched. The CDR3 is 16 amino acids. Here the CDR3 DNA reads TGCGCCAGCAGTGATGGGCTAGCGGGAGGGTCCTACGAGCAGTACTTC. Translating gives CASSDGLAGGSYEQYF.

V usage is TRBV19 and J usage is TRBJ2-1; possibly TRBD1 or TRBD2 for D (5 bases each). This CDR3 has 14 amino acids. Trimming cost V 8 bases and J 3 bases, with 14 bases left between them. Looked up from germline, CDR1 is LNHDA and CDR2 is SQIVND (reference sequence). The CDR3 bases are TGTGCCAGTGGCTTGGGACGAGTCTACAATGAGCAGTTCTTC. Translation gives CASGLGRVYNEQFF.

The V gene is TRBV2, the J gene TRBJ2-3; D might be TRBD2 (5 bases). Germline V lookup: CDR1 SNHLY, CDR2 FYNNEI. Trimming left V 4 bases short and J 0 bases short, with 11 bases between. The CDR3 length is 15 residues. The CDR3 spells CASSVRDWSTDTQYF. Written as DNA, the CDR3 is TGTGCCAGCAGTGTGAGGGATTGGAGCACAGATACGCAGTATTTT.

The rearrangement links TRBV6-5 to TRBJ2-2; D is ambiguous. Deletions cut 6 bases from V and 5 bases from J, with 13 bases between. This CDR3 contains 14 residues. The germline V gene encodes CDR1 MNHEY and CDR2 SVGAGI. The DNA for the CDR3 is TGTGCCAGCAGATCCACGGTAGTAACCGGGGAGCTGTTTTTT. Amino acids: CASRSTVVTGELFF.

The J gene is TRBJ2-2, the V gene TRBV25-1; 9 bases agree with TRBD1. This CDR3 comprises 15 residues. The junction had 8 bases not matched to a gene; V was cut back by 6 bases and J by 6 bases. Germline lookup yields CDR1 MGHDK and CDR2 SYGVNS. The CDR3 DNA reads as TGTGCCAGCAGGGTCCGGGACAGGGATGCCGGGGAGCTGTTTTTT. This codes for CASRVRDRDAGELFF.

J is TRBJ1-5 and V is TRBV7-9; 7 positions match TRBD1. CDR1 SEHNR and CDR2 FQNEAQ come from the germline V gene (reference sequence). Trimming cost V 5 bases and J 0 bases; bases outside gene matches: 10. This CDR3 has 17 amino acids. The CDR3 reads CASSPGSTGSSNQPQHF. In DNA form, the CDR3 reads TGTGCCAGCAGCCCCGGATCGACAGGGTCTAGCAATCAGCCCCAGCATTTT.

This chain uses TRBV7-3 with TRBJ2-2; the D gene is possibly TRBD1 (6 bases). V was clipped by 5 bases and J by 2 bases, with 18 bases between them. Looked up from germline, CDR1 is SGHTA and CDR2 is FQGTGA. The CDR3 totals 17 residues. This chain's CDR3 is CASSDRPVQLNTGELFF. CDR3 bases: TGTGCCAGCAGCGACAGGCCAGTACAACTCAACACCGGGGAGCTGTTTTTT.